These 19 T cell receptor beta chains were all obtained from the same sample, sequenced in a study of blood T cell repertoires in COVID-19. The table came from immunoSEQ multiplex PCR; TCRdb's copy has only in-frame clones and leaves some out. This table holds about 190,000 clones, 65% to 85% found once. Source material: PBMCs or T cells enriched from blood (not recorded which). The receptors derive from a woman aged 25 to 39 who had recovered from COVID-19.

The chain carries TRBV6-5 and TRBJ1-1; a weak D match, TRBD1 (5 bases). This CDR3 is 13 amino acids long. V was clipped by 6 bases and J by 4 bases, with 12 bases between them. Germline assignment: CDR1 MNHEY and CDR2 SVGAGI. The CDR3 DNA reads TGTGCCAGCAGCTCAGCCGGGGGCACTGAAGCTTTCTTT. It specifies CASSSAGGTEAFF.

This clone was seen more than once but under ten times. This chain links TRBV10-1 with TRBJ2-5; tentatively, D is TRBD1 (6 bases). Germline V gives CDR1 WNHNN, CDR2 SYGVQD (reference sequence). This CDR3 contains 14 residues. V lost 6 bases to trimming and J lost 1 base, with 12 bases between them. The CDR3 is CASSVDSFQETQYF. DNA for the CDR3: TGCGCCAGCAGCGTGGACAGCTTCCAAGAGACCCAGTACTTC.

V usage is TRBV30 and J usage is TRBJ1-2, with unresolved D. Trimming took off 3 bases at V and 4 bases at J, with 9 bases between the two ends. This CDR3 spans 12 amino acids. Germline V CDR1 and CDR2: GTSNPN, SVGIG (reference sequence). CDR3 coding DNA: TGTGCCTGGAGGGGAGGACCCTATGGCTACACCTTC. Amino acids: CAWRGGPYGYTF.

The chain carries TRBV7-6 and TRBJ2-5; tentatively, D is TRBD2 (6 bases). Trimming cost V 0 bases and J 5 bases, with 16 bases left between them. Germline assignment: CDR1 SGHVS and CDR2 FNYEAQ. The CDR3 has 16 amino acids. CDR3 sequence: CASSLAFGGARETQYF. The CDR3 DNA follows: TGTGCCAGCAGCTTAGCTTTCGGAGGGGCCAGGGAGACCCAGTACTTC.

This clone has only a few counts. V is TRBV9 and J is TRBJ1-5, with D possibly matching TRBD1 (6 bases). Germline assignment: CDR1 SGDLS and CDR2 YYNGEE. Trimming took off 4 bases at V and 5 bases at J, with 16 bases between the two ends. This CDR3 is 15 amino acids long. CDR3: CASSPGAAGDQPQHF. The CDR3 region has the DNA TGTGCCAGCAGCCCCGGGGCGGCAGGGGATCAGCCCCAGCATTTT.

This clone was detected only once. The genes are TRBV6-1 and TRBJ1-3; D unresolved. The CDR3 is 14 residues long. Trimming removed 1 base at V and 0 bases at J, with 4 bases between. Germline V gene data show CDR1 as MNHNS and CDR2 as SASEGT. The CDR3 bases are TGTGCCAGCAGTGAAGGACACTCTGGAAACACCATATATTTT. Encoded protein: CASSEGHSGNTIYF.

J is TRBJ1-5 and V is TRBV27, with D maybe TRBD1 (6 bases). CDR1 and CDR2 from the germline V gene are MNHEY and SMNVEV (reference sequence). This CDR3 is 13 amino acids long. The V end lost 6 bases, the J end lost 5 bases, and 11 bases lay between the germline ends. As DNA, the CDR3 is TGTGCCAGCAGGTCATACAGGGATCAGCCCCAGCATTTT. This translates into CASRSYRDQPQHF.

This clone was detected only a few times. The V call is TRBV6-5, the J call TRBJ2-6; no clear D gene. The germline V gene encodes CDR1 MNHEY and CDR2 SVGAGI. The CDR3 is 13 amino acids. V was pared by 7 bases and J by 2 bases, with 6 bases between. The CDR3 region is CASTYPGANVLTF. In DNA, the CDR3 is TGTGCCAGCACCTATCCTGGGGCCAACGTCCTGACTTTC.

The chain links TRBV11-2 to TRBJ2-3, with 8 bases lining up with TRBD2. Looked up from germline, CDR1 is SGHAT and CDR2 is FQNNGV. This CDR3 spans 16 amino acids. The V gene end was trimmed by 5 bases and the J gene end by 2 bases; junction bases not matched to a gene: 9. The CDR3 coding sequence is TGTGCCAGCAGCCCACTTGGGCGGGGGGTCACAGATACGCAGTATTTT. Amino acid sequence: CASSPLGRGVTDTQYF.

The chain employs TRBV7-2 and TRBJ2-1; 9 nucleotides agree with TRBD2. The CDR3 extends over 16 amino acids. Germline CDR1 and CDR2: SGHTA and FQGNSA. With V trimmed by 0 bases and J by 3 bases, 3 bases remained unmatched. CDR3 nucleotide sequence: TGTGCCAGCAGCTTAGCGCGGCGGGAGGGCTACAATGAGCAGTTCTTC. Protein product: CASSLARREGYNEQFF.

The CDR3, as DNA: TGCGCCAGCAGCTTGGAAAGCGCTAACACCGGGGAGCTGTTTTTT. Encoded protein: CASSLESANTGELFF. The chain couples TRBV5-1 to TRBJ2-2, with D hard to call. Deletions cut 0 bases from V and 2 bases from J, with 8 bases between. CDR3 size: 15 residues. The germline gives CDR1 SGHRS, CDR2 YFSETQ.

CDR3 in amino acids: CASSEIGLGDSPLHF. CDR3 nucleotide sequence: TGTGCCAGCAGTGAAATCGGACTAGGGGATTCACCCCTCCACTTT. The chain links TRBV6-1 to TRBJ1-6, with D possibly TRBD1 on 5 matching bases. Germline CDR1 reads MNHNS; CDR2 reads SASEGT. Between the trimmed V and J ends, which lost 2 bases and 8 bases, there was a span of 13 bases. This CDR3 has 15 residues.

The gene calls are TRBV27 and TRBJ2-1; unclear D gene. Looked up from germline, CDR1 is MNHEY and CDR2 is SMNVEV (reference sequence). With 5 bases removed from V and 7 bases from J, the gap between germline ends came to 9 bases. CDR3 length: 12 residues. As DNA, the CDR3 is TGTGCCAGCAGTGTCTCAGTAAATGAGCAGTTCTTC. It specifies CASSVSVNEQFF.

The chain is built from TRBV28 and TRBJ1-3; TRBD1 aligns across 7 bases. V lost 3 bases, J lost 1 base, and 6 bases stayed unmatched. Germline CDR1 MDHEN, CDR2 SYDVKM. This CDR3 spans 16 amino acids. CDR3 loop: CASSFPTGVSGNTIYF. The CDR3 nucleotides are TGTGCCAGCAGTTTCCCCACAGGGGTATCTGGAAACACCATATATTTT.

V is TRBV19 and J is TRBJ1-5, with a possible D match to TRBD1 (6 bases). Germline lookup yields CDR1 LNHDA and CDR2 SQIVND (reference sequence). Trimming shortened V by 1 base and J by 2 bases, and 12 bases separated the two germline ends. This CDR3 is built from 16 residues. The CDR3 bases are TGTGCCAGTAGTATAGGGCGGGGGGGCGGCAATCAGCCCCAGCATTTT. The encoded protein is CASSIGRGGGNQPQHF.

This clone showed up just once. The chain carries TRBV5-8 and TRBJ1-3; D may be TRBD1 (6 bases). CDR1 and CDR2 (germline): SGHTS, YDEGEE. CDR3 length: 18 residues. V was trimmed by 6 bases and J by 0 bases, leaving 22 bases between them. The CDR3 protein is CASNPEWGLRLSGNTIYF. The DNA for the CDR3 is TGTGCCAGCAACCCAGAGTGGGGGCTTCGCCTCTCTGGAAACACCATATATTTT. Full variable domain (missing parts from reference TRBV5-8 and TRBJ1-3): EAGVTQSPTHLIKTRGQQATLRCSPISGHTSVYWYQQALGLGLQFLLWYDEGEERNRGNFPPRFSGRQFPNYSSELNVNALELEDSALYLCASNPEWGLRLSGNTIYFGEGSWLTVV.

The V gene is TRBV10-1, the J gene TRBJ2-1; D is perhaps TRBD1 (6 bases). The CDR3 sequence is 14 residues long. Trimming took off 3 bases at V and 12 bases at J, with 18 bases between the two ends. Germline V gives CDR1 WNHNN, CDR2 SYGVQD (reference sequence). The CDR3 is CASSERGTSLRQFF. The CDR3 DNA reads TGCGCCAGCAGTGAAAGGGGGACGAGCCTCCGGCAGTTCTTC.

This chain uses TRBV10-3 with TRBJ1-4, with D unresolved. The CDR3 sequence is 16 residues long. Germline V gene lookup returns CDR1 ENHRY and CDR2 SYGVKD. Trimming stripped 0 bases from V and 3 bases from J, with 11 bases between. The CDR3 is CAISESGGPANEKLFF. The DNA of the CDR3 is TGTGCCATCAGTGAGTCGGGAGGGCCAGCTAATGAAAAACTGTTTTTT.

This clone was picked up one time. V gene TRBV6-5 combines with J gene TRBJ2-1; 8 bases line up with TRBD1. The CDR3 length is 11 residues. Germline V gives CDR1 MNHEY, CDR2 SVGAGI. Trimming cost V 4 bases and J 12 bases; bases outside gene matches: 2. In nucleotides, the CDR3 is TGTGCCAGCAGTTCGGGGACAGGGCAGTTCTTC. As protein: CASSSGTGQFF.